The clone carrying this T cell receptor beta chain has only a few counts. Its antigen remains unknown. The V and J ends lost 0 bases and 5 bases respectively, with 8 bases between them. CDR3 length equals 13 residues. Germline V gene lookup returns CDR1 SQVTM and CDR2 ANQGSEA. This sample was included in a study of identical twins. General observations from the study: Twins shared out-of-frame alpha sequences with excess low generation probability. Sharing of beta out-of-frame sequences by twins showed a weaker excess. Recombination models fit unrelated individuals' TCR alpha sharing but underestimated twins'.

Template switching supplied a universal primer site; unique molecular identifiers were carried on the cDNA. One entry per CDR3 protein, called by TCRdb with MiXCR from the 5' RACE reads. The table lists 1,800,000 or so distinct CDR3 sequences, around 29% of them singletons, with about 0.27% in the top ten. The sequence was obtained from a newborn girl in good health. Material: cord blood. This chain joins TRBV29-1 and TRBJ1-5; a possible D gene is TRBD1 (6 bases). The CDR3 here is CSVEEGGYQPQHF. DNA of the CDR3: TGCAGCGTTGAAGAAGGGGGTTATCAGCCCCAGCATTTT.